This entry describes one TCR beta chain. In the source study's methods: Amplifying reference gene primers gave estimates of nucleated cell counts. TCRdb's copy holds only in-frame clones and misses some; the assay was immunoSEQ multiplex PCR. That table is the source of V, J and clone size, and D and trimming were worked out from the DNA. This table holds fewer than 350,000 clones, 75% to 90% found once. The data belong to a study of blood T cell repertoires in COVID-19. About the study: Both acute and convalescent COVID-19 samples were obtained from the United States, Italy and Spain. Sources were T cells, B-cell-depleted T cells, or PBMCs; the material itself was cDNA or gDNA.

Across about two dozen US areas, participants ranged in age from about 18 to 100 years. The specimen sequenced was PBMCs or T cells enriched from blood (not recorded which). This clonotype was obtained from a man aged 25 to 40 who had recovered from COVID-19.

This chain's CDR3 is CAISGRVNTEAFF. CDR3 DNA: TGTGCCATCAGTGGGAGGGTTAACACTGAAGCTTTCTTT. The chain joins TRBV10-3 to TRBJ1-1; D remains unclear. CDR3 length: 13 amino acids. From germline, CDR1 is ENHRY and CDR2 SYGVKD. V dropped 4 bases and J dropped 2 bases, with 8 bases sitting between them.